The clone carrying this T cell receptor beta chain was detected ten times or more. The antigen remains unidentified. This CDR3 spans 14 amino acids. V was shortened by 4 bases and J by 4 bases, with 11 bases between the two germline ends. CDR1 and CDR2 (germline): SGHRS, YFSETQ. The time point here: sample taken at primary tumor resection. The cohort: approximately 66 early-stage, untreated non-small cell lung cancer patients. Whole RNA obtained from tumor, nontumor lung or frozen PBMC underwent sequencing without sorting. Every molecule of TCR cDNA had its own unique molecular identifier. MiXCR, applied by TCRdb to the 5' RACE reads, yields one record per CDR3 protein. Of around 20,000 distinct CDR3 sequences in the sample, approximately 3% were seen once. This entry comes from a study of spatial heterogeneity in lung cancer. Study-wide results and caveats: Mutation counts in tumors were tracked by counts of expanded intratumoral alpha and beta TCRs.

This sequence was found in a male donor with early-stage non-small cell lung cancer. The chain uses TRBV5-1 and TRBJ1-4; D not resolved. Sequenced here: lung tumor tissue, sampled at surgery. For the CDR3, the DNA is TGCGCCAGCAGCAACCGGGGTGATAATGAAAAACTGTTTTTT. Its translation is CASSNRGDNEKLFF.